The 2 T cell receptor beta chains given below trace back to one sample, sequenced in a study of T cell repertoires in cytomegalovirus infection. TCRdb analysed the reads with MiXCR anew, one entry per CDR3 protein. Of roughly 280,000 distinct CDR3 sequences listed, about 20% were seen once; the top ten hold about 20%. Antigens of these TCRs are unknown. The source was cultured PBMCs, collected from culture after CMV antigen stimulation. These receptor sequences come from a human donor in good health (CMV status not recorded). Some clones in this sample may be carry-over from other donors' samples.

This clonotype has more than one count but fewer than ten. The CDR3 loop is CASSLVTLLNQPQHF. The CDR3 nucleotides read TGTGCCAGCAGTTTAGTCACCCTTTTAAATCAGCCCCAGCATTTT. This sequence joins TRBV28 and TRBJ1-5, with D unresolved. Germline CDR1 reads MDHEN; CDR2 reads SYDVKM. This CDR3 comprises 15 residues. V was trimmed by 2 bases and J by 4 bases, leaving 12 bases between them.

This chain links TRBV4-3 with TRBJ2-1; D gene uncertain. Trimming removed 1 base from V and 9 bases from J, with 10 bases in between. Germline loops: CDR1 LGHNA, CDR2 YSLEER. The CDR3 loop spans 13 amino acids. The CDR3 bases are TGCGCCAGCAGCCAAGTAGGAAGTCTTGAGCAGTTCTTC. It codes for CASSQVGSLEQFF.